A single sample gave rise to the 15 T cell receptor beta chains below, sequenced in a study of blood T cell repertoires in COVID-19 (dated by TCRdb to 2020 to 2022). To prepare the library, the immunoSEQ multiplex PCR assay was applied. Not all clones reach the TCRdb copy of this immuneACCESS table, which keeps in-frame sequences only. Checked studies attribute under half of the gap to unresolved V genes and leave the rest unexplained. In all, the sample holds some 150,000 clones, and about 82% of those were seen once. The ten largest clones represent around 3.2% of the sample. The sample taken for sequencing was peripheral blood. Every receptor here comes from a man in his fifties or sixties with acute or convalescent COVID-19.

V gene TRBV6-6 combines with J gene TRBJ2-2, with a possible D match to TRBD2 (5 bases). Germline loops: CDR1 MNHNY, CDR2 SVGAGI (reference sequence). The CDR3 extends over 16 amino acids. Trimming cost V 2 bases and J 5 bases, with 15 bases left between them. The CDR3 here is CASSYGSLARTGELFF. The CDR3, as DNA: TGTGCCAGCAGTTACGGTAGCTTAGCGCGGACCGGGGAGCTGTTTTTT.

V gene TRBV5-1 combines with J gene TRBJ2-3; TRBD2 agrees at 7 bases. The CDR3 consists of 14 residues. J gave up 2 bases and V 2 bases, and 2 bases lay outside the gene matches. The germline CDR1 and CDR2 sequences are SGHRS and YFSETQ. CDR3 DNA: TGCGCCAGCAGCTTCGGACTAGTCACAGATACGCAGTATTTT. Amino acids: CASSFGLVTDTQYF.

This clone showed up just a few times. The J gene is TRBJ2-1, the V gene TRBV19, with D possibly matching TRBD1 (5 bases). Germline V gene lookup returns CDR1 LNHDA and CDR2 SQIVND (reference sequence). The CDR3 is 13 amino acids. Trimming removed 3 bases from V and 8 bases from J, with 11 bases in between. The CDR3 reads CASSISRVDEQFF. For the CDR3, the DNA is TGTGCCAGTAGTATTTCCAGGGTGGATGAGCAGTTCTTC.

The rearrangement uses TRBV5-4 and TRBJ2-2, with D tentatively TRBD1 (5 bases). The CDR3 runs 15 residues. The germline V gene has CDR1 SGHNT and CDR2 YYREEE (reference sequence). V shed 4 bases and J shed 4 bases, with 14 bases lying between them. CDR3: CASSSDHRSTGELFF. Here the CDR3 DNA reads TGTGCCAGCAGCAGCGATCACAGGTCCACCGGGGAGCTGTTTTTT.

This clone was seen only a few times. V and J are TRBV19 and TRBJ2-7; D is possibly TRBD2 (7 bases). The CDR3 spans 15 residues. V dropped 3 bases and J dropped 6 bases, with 18 bases sitting between them. CDR1 and CDR2 (germline): LNHDA, SQIVND (reference sequence). The CDR3 nucleotides read TGTGCCAGTAGTATGAAAGGGGGAGGGGGACGCGAGCAGTACTTC. Translation gives CASSMKGGGGREQYF.

The chain combines TRBV4-2 with TRBJ2-3; 8 nucleotides line up with TRBD2. V was pared by 0 bases and J by 1 base, with 6 bases of the junction left unmatched. The CDR3 is made up of 17 amino acids. Germline CDR1 and CDR2: LGHNA and YNFKEQ. CDR3 nucleotide sequence: TGTGCCAGCAGCCAAGATTACCGGCGGGGGGGCACAGATACGCAGTATTTT. The encoded protein is CASSQDYRRGGTDTQYF.

This chain joins TRBV5-1 and TRBJ2-3; 8 nucleotides agree with TRBD2. The CDR3 has 14 amino acids. The V gene's germline CDR1 is SGHRS and CDR2 YFSETQ. V was clipped by 3 bases and J by 6 bases; unmatched bases: 6. In DNA form, the CDR3 reads TGCGCCAGCAGCTCGCGGGGGGCGGCGGATACGCAGTATTTT. This translates into CASSSRGAADTQYF.

V and J are TRBV10-3 and TRBJ1-4, with unresolved D. The V end lost 0 bases, the J end lost 3 bases, and 11 bases lay between the germline ends. The CDR3 extends over 16 amino acids. Looked up from germline, CDR1 is ENHRY and CDR2 is SYGVKD. The CDR3 is CAISESNSGSNEKLFF. The CDR3 bases are TGTGCCATCAGTGAGTCGAATTCCGGGTCTAATGAAAAACTGTTTTTT.

The chain combines TRBV7-6 with TRBJ2-3; maybe TRBD2 (5 bases). The CDR3 consists of 14 residues. V gave up 1 base and J gave up 1 base, with 6 bases separating them. CDR1 and CDR2 from the germline V gene are SGHVS and FNYEAQ. As DNA, the CDR3 is TGTGCCAGCAGCTTAGTCGGGGGCACAGATACGCAGTATTTT. This gives the protein CASSLVGGTDTQYF. The full variable domain, with the rest looked up from reference TRBV7-6 and TRBJ2-3, is GAGVSQSPRYKVTKRGQDVALRCDPISGHVSLYWYRQALGQGPEFLTYFNYEAQQDKSGLPNDRFSAERPEGSISTLTIQRTEQRDSAMYRCASSLVGGTDTQYFGPGTRLTVL.

This clone was picked up a small number of times. V gene TRBV6-6 combines with J gene TRBJ1-2, with 10 bases lining up with TRBD1. There are 11 residues in the CDR3. Germline trimming cut 10 bases from V and 8 bases from J; bases unmatched to any gene: 4. Germline loops: CDR1 MNHNY, CDR2 SVGAGI (reference sequence). CDR3 DNA: TGTGCCACGGGGACAGGGGCAGGCTACACCTTC. As protein: CATGTGAGYTF.

This clone has just a few counts. The rearrangement links TRBV19 to TRBJ2-5, with D possibly matching TRBD2 (7 bases). Between the trimmed V and J ends, which lost 3 bases and 2 bases, there was a span of 13 bases. From germline, CDR1 is LNHDA and CDR2 SQIVND (reference sequence). The CDR3 loop spans 15 amino acids. The CDR3 DNA follows: TGTGCCAGTAGTATTGGGCGGGGGCCGCAAGAGACCCAGTACTTC. Its translation is CASSIGRGPQETQYF.

The genes are TRBV18 and TRBJ2-2; D gene unclear. Germline values: CDR1 KGHSH, CDR2 LQKENI. The V and J ends lost 2 bases and 4 bases respectively, with 5 bases between them. The CDR3 runs 13 residues. The CDR3 coding sequence is TGTGCCAGCTCACCAGACTTCACCGGGGAGCTGTTTTTT. It encodes CASSPDFTGELFF.

This chain uses TRBV5-1 with TRBJ2-7; weak D call: TRBD2 (6 bases). CDR3 length equals 13 residues. The V gene lost 5 bases and the J gene lost 2 bases, with 11 bases spanning the gap. Germline CDR1 is SGHRS and CDR2 is YFSETQ. The CDR3 sequence is CASSAGFPYEQYF. The CDR3, as DNA: TGCGCCAGCAGTGCGGGGTTCCCCTACGAGCAGTACTTC.

This clone was seen only a few times. The sample has other DNA sequences that encode this CDR3 too. This chain connects TRBV15 to TRBJ1-1, with D unclear. Germline lookup yields CDR1 LNHNV and CDR2 YYDKDF (reference sequence). V gave up 1 base and J gave up 4 bases, with 13 bases separating them. The CDR3 contains 15 residues. CDR3 sequence: CATSRVEGAGTEAFF. The CDR3 DNA follows: TGTGCCACCAGCAGAGTCGAAGGTGCAGGCACTGAAGCTTTCTTT.

The chain recombines TRBV2 with TRBJ2-1; 13 bases are a match to TRBD2. Germline CDR1 is SNHLY and CDR2 is FYNNEI. There are 17 residues in the CDR3. The V segment lost 3 bases and the J segment 0 bases; nucleotides outside the gene matches: 2. Here the CDR3 reads CASSETSGGPSYNEQFF. The CDR3 bases are TGTGCCAGCAGTGAGACTAGCGGGGGGCCCTCCTACAATGAGCAGTTCTTC.